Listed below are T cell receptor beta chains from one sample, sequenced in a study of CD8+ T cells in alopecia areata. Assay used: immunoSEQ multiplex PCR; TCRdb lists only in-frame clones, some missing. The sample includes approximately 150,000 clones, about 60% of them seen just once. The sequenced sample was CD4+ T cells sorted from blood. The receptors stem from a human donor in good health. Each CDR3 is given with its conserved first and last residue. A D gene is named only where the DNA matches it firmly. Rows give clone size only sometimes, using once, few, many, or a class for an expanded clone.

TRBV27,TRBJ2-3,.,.,CASTMGSGPPTDTQYF,TGTGCCAGCACCATGGGAAGCGGCCCGCCGACAGATACGCAGTATTTT
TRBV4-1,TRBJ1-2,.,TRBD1,CASSQPTGKDYGYTF,TGCGCCAGCAGCCAACCGACAGGGAAGGACTATGGCTACACCTTC
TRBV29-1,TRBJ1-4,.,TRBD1,CSVGSSVTGGKLFF,TGCAGCGTCGGAAGTTCCGTGACAGGGGGAAAACTGTTTTTT
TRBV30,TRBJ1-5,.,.,CAWSLISGQPQHF,TGTGCCTGGAGTCTGATTTCGGGGCAGCCCCAGCATTTT
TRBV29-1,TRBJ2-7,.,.,CSATNPRGPTTEQYF,TGCAGCGCTACCAACCCGAGGGGTCCAACTACCGAGCAGTACTTC
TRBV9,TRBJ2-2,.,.,CASSLEGGELFF,TGTGCCAGCAGCCTGGAAGGCGGGGAGCTGTTTTTT
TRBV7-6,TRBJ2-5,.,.,CASSRRTGQETQYF,TGTGCCAGCAGCCGACGGACGGGACAAGAGACCCAGTACTTC
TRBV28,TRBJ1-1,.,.,CASSFIGATEAFF,TGTGCCAGCAGTTTTATAGGGGCGACTGAAGCTTTCTTT
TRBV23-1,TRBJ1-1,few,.,CASRGGSTEAFF,TGCGCCAGCAGAGGGGGGTCCACTGAAGCTTTCTTT
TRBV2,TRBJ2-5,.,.,CASSETQETQYF,TGTGCCAGCAGTGAGACCCAAGAGACCCAGTACTTC
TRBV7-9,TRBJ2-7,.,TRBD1,CASSSGTGNEQYF,TGTGCCAGCAGCAGTGGGACAGGGAACGAGCAGTACTTC
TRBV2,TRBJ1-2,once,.,CASRGQTANYGYTF,TGTGCCAGCAGAGGGCAGACAGCTAACTATGGCTACACCTTC
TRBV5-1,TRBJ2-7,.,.,CASKLVGGNSYEQYF,TGCGCCAGTAAATTGGTGGGCGGGAACTCCTACGAGCAGTACTTC
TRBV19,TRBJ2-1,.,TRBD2,CASREREALYNEQFF,TGTGCCAGTAGGGAGCGGGAGGCTCTCTACAATGAGCAGTTCTTC
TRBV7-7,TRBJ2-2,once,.,CASSSAAAGELFF,TGTGCTAGCAGCTCCGCAGCCGCCGGGGAGCTGTTTTTT
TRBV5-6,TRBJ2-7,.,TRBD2,CASSIAGATYEQYF,TGTGCCAGCAGCATAGCGGGAGCCACGTACGAGCAGTACTTC
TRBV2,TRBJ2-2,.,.,CASSPTRTGELFF,TGTGCCAGCAGTCCGACCCGTACCGGGGAGCTGTTTTTT
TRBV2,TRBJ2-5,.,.,CASTLNRREETQYF,TGTGCCAGCACCTTGAACAGGAGGGAAGAGACCCAGTACTTC